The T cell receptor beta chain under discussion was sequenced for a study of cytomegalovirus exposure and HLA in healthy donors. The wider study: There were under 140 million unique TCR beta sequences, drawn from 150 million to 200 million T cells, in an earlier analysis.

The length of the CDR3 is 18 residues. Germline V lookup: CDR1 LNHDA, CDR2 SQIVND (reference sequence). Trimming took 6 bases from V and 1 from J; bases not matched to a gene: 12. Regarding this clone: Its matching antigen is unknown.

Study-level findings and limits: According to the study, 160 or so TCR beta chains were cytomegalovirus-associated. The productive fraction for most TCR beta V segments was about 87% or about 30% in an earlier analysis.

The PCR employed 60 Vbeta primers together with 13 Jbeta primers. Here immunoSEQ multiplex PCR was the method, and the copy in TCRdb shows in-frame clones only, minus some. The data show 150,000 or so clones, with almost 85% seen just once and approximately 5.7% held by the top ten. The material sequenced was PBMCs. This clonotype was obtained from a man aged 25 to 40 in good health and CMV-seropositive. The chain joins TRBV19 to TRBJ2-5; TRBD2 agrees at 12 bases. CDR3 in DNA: TGTGCCAGTAGCCTAGGGATCGGGACTAGCGGGCGCCAAGAGACCCAGTACTTC. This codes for CASSLGIGTSGRQETQYF.